The T cell receptor (beta chain) described here comes from a study of T cells in narcolepsy. Overall study context: Enrolled donors included narcolepsy type 1 or type 2 patients and healthy controls. Study-level findings and limits: Some memory CD4+ repertoires had no autoreactive clone sequences. Blood of same and different patients, but not healthy controls, reportedly held recurring autoreactive clonotypes. Same-patient CSF and blood CD4+ T cell clonotypes included HCRT-specific and TRIB2-specific autoreactive ones.

Comments on this clone: Its antigen is unknown.

Produced via immunoSEQ multiplex PCR; TCRdb's table is partial and in-frame only. The sample consists of 30,000 to 40,000 clones, around 84% of them appearing once. This CDR3 is 14 amino acids long. V was cut by 3 bases and J by 4 bases, with 11 bases left in between. From germline, CDR1 is MNHNS and CDR2 SASEGT. The rearrangement uses TRBV6-1 and TRBJ2-3; maybe TRBD2 (6 bases). This TCR derives from a human donor in good health. The sequencing input was memory (CD45RA-) CD4+ T cells from blood. CDR3 in DNA: TGTGCCAGCAGTGAGCCAGGAGGGTCAGATACGCAGTATTTT. Encoded protein: CASSEPGGSDTQYF.